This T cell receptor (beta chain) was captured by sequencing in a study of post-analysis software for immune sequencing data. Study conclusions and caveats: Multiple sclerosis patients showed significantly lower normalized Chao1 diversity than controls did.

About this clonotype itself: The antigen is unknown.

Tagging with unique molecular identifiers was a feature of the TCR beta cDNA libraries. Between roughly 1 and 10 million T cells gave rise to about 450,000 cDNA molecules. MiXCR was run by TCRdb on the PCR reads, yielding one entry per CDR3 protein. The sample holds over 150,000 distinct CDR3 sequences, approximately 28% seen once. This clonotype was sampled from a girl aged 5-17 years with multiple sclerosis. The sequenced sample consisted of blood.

The CDR3 reads CSAITPGQGNTGELFF. CDR3 coding DNA: TGCAGTGCTATTACACCGGGACAGGGAAACACCGGGGAGCTGTTTTTT. J is TRBJ2-2 and V is TRBV20-1, with TRBD1 identical over 9 bases. With 4 bases clipped from V and 2 bases from J, the junction kept 8 bases outside the gene matches. The CDR3 consists of 16 residues. Germline V gene sequence: CDR1 DFQATT, CDR2 SNEGSKA (reference sequence).